This entry describes one T cell receptor (beta chain). Method: immunoSEQ multiplex PCR; TCRdb's copy keeps in-frame clones and lacks some. The sample has approximately 2.1 million clones; 85% to 95% are singletons. The sample is drawn from a study of shared clonotypes between healthy human individuals. This receptor was taken from a man younger than 35 in good health. Some clones in this sample may be carry-over from other donors' samples. The sequenced sample was naive CD4+ T cells from PBMCs. Subset described: CD45RA+ positively selected.

CDR3 protein: CAWSVSRTATNEKLFF. CDR3 DNA: TGTGCCTGGAGTGTCTCGAGGACAGCAACTAATGAAAAACTGTTTTTT. J is TRBJ1-4 and V is TRBV30, with D perhaps TRBD1 (6 bases). The CDR3 is 16 amino acids. Trimming cost V 0 bases and J 0 bases, with 11 bases left between them. Per the germline V gene, CDR1 is GTSNPN and CDR2 is SVGIG (reference sequence). The full variable domain, rest sourced from reference TRBV30 and TRBJ1-4, is SQTIHQWPATLVQPVGSPLSLECTVEGTSNPNLYWYRQAAGRGLQLLFYSVGIGQISSEVPQNLSASRPQDRQFILSSKKLLLSDSGFYLCAWSVSRTATNEKLFFGSGTQLSVL.